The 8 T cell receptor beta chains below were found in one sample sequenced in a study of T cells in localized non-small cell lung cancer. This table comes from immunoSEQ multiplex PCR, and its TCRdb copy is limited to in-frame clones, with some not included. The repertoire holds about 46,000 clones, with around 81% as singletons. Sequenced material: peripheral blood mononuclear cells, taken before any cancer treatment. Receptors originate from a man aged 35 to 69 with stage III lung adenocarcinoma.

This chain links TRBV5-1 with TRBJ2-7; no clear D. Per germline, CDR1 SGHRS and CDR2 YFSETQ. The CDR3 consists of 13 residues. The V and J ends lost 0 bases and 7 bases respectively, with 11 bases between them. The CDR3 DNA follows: TGCGCCAGCAGCTTGGCTCCAACAGCTGAGCAGTACTTC. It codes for CASSLAPTAEQYF.

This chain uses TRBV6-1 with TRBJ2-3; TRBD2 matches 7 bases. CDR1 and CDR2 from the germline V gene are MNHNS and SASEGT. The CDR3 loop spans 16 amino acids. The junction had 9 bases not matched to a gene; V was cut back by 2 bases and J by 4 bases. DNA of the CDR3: TGTGCCAGCAGTGAATTCGGACTAGGGACTCCAGATACGCAGTATTTT. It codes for CASSEFGLGTPDTQYF.

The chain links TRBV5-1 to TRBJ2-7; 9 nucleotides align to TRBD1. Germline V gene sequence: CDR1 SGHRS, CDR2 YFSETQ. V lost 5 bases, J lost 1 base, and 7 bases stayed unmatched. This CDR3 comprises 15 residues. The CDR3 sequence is CASSYTGGRSYEQYF. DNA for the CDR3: TGCGCCAGCAGTTATACAGGGGGCAGGTCCTACGAGCAGTACTTC.

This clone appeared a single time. The CDR3 sequence is CASSQGIYGYTF. The DNA of the CDR3 is TGTGCCAGCAGTCAGGGGATATATGGCTACACCTTC. The gene calls are TRBV5-8 and TRBJ1-2, with D perhaps TRBD1 (6 bases). There are 12 residues in the CDR3. Trimming shortened V by 5 bases and J by 5 bases, and 10 bases separated the two germline ends. In germline, CDR1 is SGHTS, CDR2 YDEGEE.

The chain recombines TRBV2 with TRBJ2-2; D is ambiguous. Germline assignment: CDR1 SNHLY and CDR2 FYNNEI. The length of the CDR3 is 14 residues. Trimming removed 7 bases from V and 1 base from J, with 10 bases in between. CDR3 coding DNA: TGTGCCAGCATGAAGTTGATGAACACCGGGGAGCTGTTTTTT. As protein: CASMKLMNTGELFF.

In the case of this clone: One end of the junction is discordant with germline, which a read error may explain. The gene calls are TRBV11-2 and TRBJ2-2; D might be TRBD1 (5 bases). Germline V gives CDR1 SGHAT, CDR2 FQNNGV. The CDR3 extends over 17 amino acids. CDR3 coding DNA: TGTGCCAGCAGTTTAGGACGGACACCTCTGAACACCGGGGAGCTGTTTTTT. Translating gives CASSLGRTPLNTGELFF.

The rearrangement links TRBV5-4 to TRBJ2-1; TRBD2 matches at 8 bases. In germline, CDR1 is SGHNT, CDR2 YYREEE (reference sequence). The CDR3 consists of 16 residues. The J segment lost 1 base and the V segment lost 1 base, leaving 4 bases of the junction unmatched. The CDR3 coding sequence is TGTGCCAGCAGCTTGAAGAGCGGGGGATCCTACAATGAGCAGTTCTTC. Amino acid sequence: CASSLKSGGSYNEQFF.

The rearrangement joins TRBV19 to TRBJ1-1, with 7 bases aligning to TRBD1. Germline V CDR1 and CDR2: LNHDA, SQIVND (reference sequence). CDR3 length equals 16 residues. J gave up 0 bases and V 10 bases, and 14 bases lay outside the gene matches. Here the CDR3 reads CATLRQGGGMNTEAFF. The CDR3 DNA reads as TGTGCCACCCTCAGACAGGGCGGGGGTATGAACACTGAAGCTTTCTTT.